The 18 T cell receptor beta chains below come from one sample, sequenced in a study of human T cells and chemical hapten exposure (dated by TCRdb to the early 2020s). The time point label for this specimen denotes: patch test 3, about 24 weeks after DPC sensitization. The treatment or condition tag for this specimen amounts to: therapeutic diphenylcyclopropenone sensitization with weekly scalp DPC. To prepare the library, RACE was applied. The instrument given in TCRdb is NextSeq 500. TCRdb reworked the public reads: Q25 trimming with fastp, MiXCR clone assembly, productive beta chains retained. Each entry is one CDR3 protein sequence, shown with its most common DNA and genes. Across this sample there are some 91,000 distinct CDR3 sequences, with less than 35% seen only once. The ten largest clones represent about a tenth of the sample. Material: whole blood, obtained in connection with sensitization to the hapten diphenylcyclopropenone (DPC). Receptors originate from a man aged 40-49 years with alopecia areata. Some clones in this sample may be carry-over from other donors' samples.

This clonotype was seen at least ten times. The CDR3 DNA is TGCAGTGGGGAGAACGGCCCCTACGAGCAGTACTTC. It is translated as CSGENGPYEQYF. V is TRBV20-1 and J is TRBJ2-7, with D possibly being TRBD2 (5 bases). Germline V CDR1 and CDR2: DFQATT, SNEGSKA (reference sequence). V was cut by 7 bases and J by 2 bases, with 12 bases left in between. The CDR3 has 12 amino acids.

The chain has TRBV6-6 and TRBJ1-5, with TRBD1 matching 7 bases. CDR3 length equals 16 residues. Germline lookup yields CDR1 MNHNY and CDR2 SVGAGI (reference sequence). The V gene end was trimmed by 6 bases and the J gene end by 2 bases; junction bases not matched to a gene: 10. CDR3 coding DNA: TGTGCCAGCAGCAAACACAGGGGTCCGGGCAATCAGCCCCAGCATTTT. Protein sequence: CASSKHRGPGNQPQHF.

This clonotype was observed a handful of times. The chain joins TRBV29-1 to TRBJ1-2, with D possibly matching TRBD1 (5 bases). This CDR3 is 12 amino acids long. Trimming shortened V by 3 bases and J by 8 bases, and 13 bases separated the two germline ends. Germline V gene data show CDR1 as SQVTM and CDR2 as ANQGSEA. This CDR3 reads CSVESGSGGYTF. As DNA, the CDR3 is TGCAGCGTTGAGTCAGGGAGCGGAGGCTACACCTTC.

This rearrangement joins TRBV7-2 to TRBJ2-1; 11 bases agree with TRBD2. The germline gives CDR1 SGHTA, CDR2 FQGNSA. This CDR3 contains 18 residues. The V gene end was trimmed by 6 bases and the J gene end by 0 bases; junction bases not matched to a gene: 10. The CDR3 sequence is CASRTLAGGPSSYNEQFF. The CDR3 nucleotides read TGTGCCAGCAGAACCCTAGCGGGAGGCCCGAGCTCCTACAATGAGCAGTTCTTC.

J is TRBJ2-7 and V is TRBV7-2, with D maybe TRBD1 (6 bases). Deletions cut 0 bases from V and 7 bases from J, with 13 bases between. This CDR3 contains 14 residues. CDR1 and CDR2 from the germline V gene are SGHTA and FQGNSA. The CDR3 sequence: CASSLAGHIMEQYF. For the CDR3, the DNA is TGTGCCAGCAGCTTAGCGGGACACATAATGGAGCAGTACTTC. Based on the CDR3 plus reference TRBV7-2 and TRBJ2-7, the full variable domain is GAGVSQSPSNKVTEKGKDVELRCDPISGHTALYWYRQSLGQGLEFLIYFQGNSAPDKSGLPSDRFSAERTGGSVSTLTIQRTQQEDSAVYLCASSLAGHIMEQYFGPGTRLTVT.

The rearrangement joins TRBV6-2 or TRBV6-3 to TRBJ2-5, with 7 bases aligning to TRBD2. After removal of 4 bases from V and 3 bases from J, the junction contained 11 bases not matched to a gene. The CDR3 length is 16 residues. The germline gives CDR1 MNHEY, CDR2 SVGEGT. For the CDR3, the DNA is TGTGCCAGCAGTTTCCCCACCGGGAGGAGGGAAGAGACCCAGTACTTC. Amino acids: CASSFPTGRREETQYF.

This clonotype has a handful of counts. The genes are TRBV20-1 and TRBJ2-5; 8 bases agree with TRBD1. CDR3 length: 14 amino acids. The germline CDR1 and CDR2 sequences are DFQATT and SNEGSKA (reference sequence). V was clipped by 3 bases and J by 10 bases; unmatched bases: 13. The CDR3 reads CSASPTGAPVGQYF. CDR3 nucleotides: TGCAGTGCTAGTCCGACAGGGGCCCCCGTGGGCCAGTACTTC.

This clonotype was counted between two and nine times. The chain couples TRBV5-1 to TRBJ2-1; 9 bases match TRBD2. Germline CDR1 SGHRS, CDR2 YFSETQ. This CDR3 is built from 15 residues. The J segment lost 8 bases and the V segment lost 4 bases, leaving 10 bases of the junction unmatched. The CDR3 nucleotides are TGCGCCAGCAGCGGTGGGACTAGCCTATTGGATGAGCAGTTCTTC. This sequence encodes CASSGGTSLLDEQFF.

The table lists this clonotype with many counts. The chain couples TRBV9 to TRBJ2-3; 7 bases agree with TRBD2. Per germline, CDR1 SGDLS and CDR2 YYNGEE. CDR3 length equals 15 residues. V shed 0 bases and J 3 bases; nucleotides not matched to a gene: 4. CDR3 DNA sequence: TGTGCCAGCAGCGTAGCGGGAGGTACAACAGATACGCAGTATTTT. It yields the protein CASSVAGGTTDTQYF.

This clonotype was counted a few times. This chain joins TRBV11-2 and TRBJ2-5; 7 positions match TRBD2. V lost 0 bases, J lost 5 bases, and 3 bases stayed unmatched. CDR1 SGHAT and CDR2 FQNNGV come from the germline V gene. This CDR3 is built from 14 residues. The CDR3 region is CASSLEAGGETQYF. CDR3 sequence (DNA): TGTGCCAGCAGCTTAGAAGCCGGGGGGGAGACCCAGTACTTC.

The CDR3: CASSQKQTAPNYGYTF. CDR3 coding DNA: TGTGCCAGCTCACAAAAACAGACGGCGCCGAACTATGGCTACACCTTC. The gene calls are TRBV18 and TRBJ1-2; D is unresolved. There are 16 residues in the CDR3. In germline, CDR1 is KGHSH, CDR2 LQKENI. V lost 4 bases to trimming and J lost 2 bases, with 17 bases between them. The variable domain in full, completed from reference TRBV18 and TRBJ1-2, reads NAGVMQNPRHLVRRRGQEARLRCSPMKGHSHVYWYRQLPEEGLKFMVYLQKENIIDESGMPKERFSAEFPKEGPSILRIQQVVRGDSAAYFCASSQKQTAPNYGYTFGSGTRLTVV.

The chain uses TRBV28 and TRBJ2-3, with D unclear. The germline V gene has CDR1 MDHEN and CDR2 SYDVKM. The V gene lost 11 bases and the J gene lost 0 bases, with 15 bases spanning the gap. This CDR3 spans 14 amino acids. The CDR3 DNA is TGTGCCGCGTACACGGCCCTTAGCACAGATACGCAGTATTTT. It yields the protein CAAYTALSTDTQYF.

The gene calls are TRBV25-1 and TRBJ2-7; D assignment may be TRBD1 or TRBD2 (5 bases each). V lost 5 bases, J lost 2 bases, and 13 bases lay in between. The V gene's germline CDR1 is MGHDK and CDR2 SYGVNS. The CDR3 has 14 residues. As DNA, the CDR3 is TGTGCCAGCAGTCCCCCGGGGCGGACCTACGAGCAGTACTTC. Its translation: CASSPPGRTYEQYF.

There are a few counts of this clonotype. The CDR3: CASSRTGGETQYF. CDR3 DNA sequence: TGTGCCAGCTCAAGAACAGGGGGAGAGACCCAGTACTTC. This chain uses TRBV18 with TRBJ2-5; 8 bases agree with TRBD1. J was trimmed by 4 bases and V by 5 bases; bases with no gene match: 3. The CDR3 is 13 amino acids. Looked up from germline, CDR1 is KGHSH and CDR2 is LQKENI.

A few counts support this clonotype. V is TRBV28 and J is TRBJ2-7; D perhaps matches TRBD2 (6 bases). The CDR3 is made up of 15 amino acids. V was cut by 3 bases and J by 0 bases, with 12 bases left in between. In germline, CDR1 is MDHEN, CDR2 SYDVKM. The CDR3 loop is CASSFKAGRSYEQYF. CDR3 nucleotide sequence: TGTGCCAGCAGTTTCAAAGCGGGTCGCTCCTACGAGCAGTACTTC.

This clonotype occurred a few times. The V call is TRBV12-3 or TRBV12-4, the J call TRBJ1-5; 7 bases are a match to TRBD1. Trimming at V came to 6 bases and at J to 4 bases, leaving 6 bases not matched to a gene. CDR3 size: 14 residues. CDR3 protein: CASSPGTDNQPQHF. CDR3 in DNA: TGTGCCAGCAGCCCCGGGACAGATAATCAGCCCCAGCATTTT.

The chain carries TRBV9 and TRBJ2-3; D call uncertain. Germline CDR1 and CDR2: SGDLS and YYNGEE. The CDR3 length is 14 residues. The V end was cut by 4 bases, the J end by 5 bases, with 14 bases between. The CDR3 loop is CASSTRGYEDTQYF. CDR3 sequence (DNA): TGTGCCAGCAGCACCCGCGGTTATGAAGATACGCAGTATTTT. The variable domain in full, completed from reference TRBV9 and TRBJ2-3, reads DSGVTQTPKHLITATGQRVTLRCSPRSGDLSVYWYQQSLDQGLQFLIQYYNGEERAKGNILERFSAQQFPDLHSELNLSSLELGDSALYFCASSTRGYEDTQYFGPGTRLTVL.

This clonotype was seen more than once but under ten times. The CDR3 reads CASSQFAQLATNEKLFF. CDR3 bases: TGTGCCAGCAGCCAATTCGCACAGTTAGCAACTAATGAAAAACTGTTTTTT. The rearrangement joins TRBV16 to TRBJ1-4; D is uncertain. CDR1 KGHSY and CDR2 FQNENV come from the germline V gene. The CDR3 extends over 17 amino acids. V was trimmed by 1 base and J by 0 bases, leaving 12 bases between them.